This entry lists 16 T cell receptor beta chains sequenced from one sample in a study of neoadjuvant anti-PD-1 for oral cavity cancer. The data were produced by immunoSEQ multiplex PCR, yet TCRdb's version contains in-frame clones alone and is incomplete. The repertoire includes about 16,000 clones, around 72% of them detected once, and more than 2.5% sits in the top ten. Sequences were derived from PBMCs, sampled before nivolumab (anti-PD-1) treatment. Receptor source: a person between 40 and 85 years old with oral cavity squamous cell carcinoma.

A few counts support this clone. This chain uses TRBV14 with TRBJ1-2; D not resolved. Germline CDR1 and CDR2: SGHDN and FVKESK. Trimming removed 0 bases from V and 8 bases from J, with 13 bases in between. The CDR3 contains 14 residues. The CDR3 DNA is TGTGCCAGCAGCCAAGATTGGAATAGAGGCGGCTACACCTTC. This encodes CASSQDWNRGGYTF.

The J gene is TRBJ2-3, the V gene TRBV5-1, with 8 bases matching TRBD2. CDR1 SGHRS and CDR2 YFSETQ come from the germline V gene. This CDR3 spans 17 amino acids. Trimming at V came to 2 bases and at J to 4 bases, leaving 12 bases not matched to a gene. The CDR3 coding sequence is TGCGCCAGCAGCTTCCAAGTAGCGGGGACGGGGGCAGATACGCAGTATTTT. It specifies CASSFQVAGTGADTQYF.

This clone was seen only a few times. The chain carries TRBV7-8 and TRBJ1-2; the D gene is possibly TRBD1 (6 bases). V shed 5 bases and J shed 2 bases, with 18 bases lying between them. The CDR3 is made up of 16 amino acids. Looked up from germline, CDR1 is SGHVS and CDR2 is FQNEAQ. CDR3 DNA sequence: TGTGCCAGCAGCCCCACAGGGAGGTTTCCCAACTATGGCTACACCTTC. Protein product: CASSPTGRFPNYGYTF. The full variable domain, in which reference TRBV7-8 and TRBJ1-2 provide the parts outside the CDR3, is GAGVSQSPRYKVAKRGQDVALRCDPISGHVSLFWYQQALGQGPEFLTYFQNEAQLDKSGLPSDRFFAERPEGSVSTLKIQRTQQEDSAVYLCASSPTGRFPNYGYTFGSGTRLTVV.

The rearrangement links TRBV6-1 to TRBJ1-1; a weak D match, TRBD1 (6 bases). Germline CDR1 MNHNS, CDR2 SASEGT. This CDR3 region has 13 residues. Trimming shortened V by 8 bases and J by 2 bases, and 12 bases separated the two germline ends. CDR3 bases: TGTGCCAGCTTGGGGACACCCAACACTGAAGCTTTCTTT. It codes for CASLGTPNTEAFF.

This clone was seen a handful of times. CDR3 region: CASSLTGGNIQYF. CDR3 DNA: TGTGCCAGCAGTCTAACAGGGGGAAACATTCAGTACTTC. The rearrangement links TRBV7-9 to TRBJ2-4; 8 positions match TRBD1. Germline V gives CDR1 SEHNR, CDR2 FQNEAQ (reference sequence). The length of the CDR3 is 13 residues. Trimming removed 6 bases from V and 6 bases from J; junction bases left unmatched: 4.

The chain recombines TRBV9 with TRBJ2-3; 8 nucleotides agree with TRBD2. The germline V gene encodes CDR1 SGDLS and CDR2 YYNGEE. The CDR3 length is 18 residues. V gave up 3 bases and J gave up 3 bases; unmatched junction bases: 15. CDR3 sequence (DNA): TGTGCCAGCAGCGGGGCGGGAGGATTGTACGGTCGTACAGATACGCAGTATTTT. Its translation: CASSGAGGLYGRTDTQYF. Full variable domain (outside the CDR3, taken from reference TRBV9 and TRBJ2-3): DSGVTQTPKHLITATGQRVTLRCSPRSGDLSVYWYQQSLDQGLQFLIQYYNGEERAKGNILERFSAQQFPDLHSELNLSSLELGDSALYFCASSGAGGLYGRTDTQYFGPGTRLTVL.

The chain couples TRBV7-8 to TRBJ2-1; tentatively, D is TRBD1 (5 bases). Germline CDR1 reads SGHVS; CDR2 reads FQNEAQ. There are 15 residues in the CDR3. Deletions cut 2 bases from V and 5 bases from J, with 13 bases between. This CDR3 is CASSLRRWGHNEQFF. CDR3 DNA: TGTGCCAGCAGCTTAAGGCGCTGGGGCCACAATGAGCAGTTCTTC.

This clone has only a few counts. V and J are TRBV5-4 and TRBJ1-6, with TRBD1 as a possible D gene (6 bases). The V and J ends lost 3 bases and 4 bases respectively, with 8 bases between them. The CDR3 loop spans 14 amino acids. Germline CDR1 is SGHNT and CDR2 is YYREEE (reference sequence). CDR3 coding DNA: TGTGCCAGCAGCTCGACAGGATATAATTCACCCCTCCACTTT. Protein product: CASSSTGYNSPLHF.

CDR3 DNA: TGTGCCAGCAGTGAAGCGAAGGCGCTCCGTAATGAAAAACTGTTTTTT. Its protein product is CASSEAKALRNEKLFF. This rearrangement joins TRBV6-1 to TRBJ1-4, with D unclear. Germline CDR1 and CDR2: MNHNS and SASEGT. Trimming shortened V by 0 bases and J by 4 bases, and 12 bases separated the two germline ends. This CDR3 contains 16 residues.

This chain links TRBV7-8 with TRBJ2-7, with 7 bases that match TRBD1. V lost 4 bases, J lost 2 bases, and 5 bases stayed unmatched. Looked up from germline, CDR1 is SGHVS and CDR2 is FQNEAQ. The CDR3 length is 14 residues. The CDR3, as DNA: TGTGCCAGCAGCTCCGGGGACAGAGCCTACGAGCAGTACTTC. It yields the protein CASSSGDRAYEQYF.

This clone turned up a few times. The chain links TRBV2 to TRBJ1-2; TRBD1 agrees at 8 bases. There are 13 residues in the CDR3. Trimming cost V 6 bases and J 4 bases; bases outside gene matches: 4. Germline CDR1 SNHLY, CDR2 FYNNEI. CDR3 protein: CASRVTGVYGYTF. In DNA form, the CDR3 reads TGTGCCAGCAGAGTGACAGGGGTCTATGGCTACACCTTC.

The chain carries TRBV30 and TRBJ1-2; weak D call: TRBD1 (5 bases). V lost 5 bases and J 7 bases, leaving 17 bases between the germline ends. Germline V lookup: CDR1 GTSNPN, CDR2 SVGIG (reference sequence). CDR3 length: 13 amino acids. CDR3 amino acids: CAWCTQGVGGYTF. CDR3 bases: TGTGCCTGGTGCACTCAAGGGGTGGGTGGCTACACCTTC.

This chain links TRBV2 with TRBJ2-6; no clear D. The CDR3 is 14 amino acids. From germline, CDR1 is SNHLY and CDR2 FYNNEI. Trimming stripped 7 bases from V and 4 bases from J, with 11 bases between. CDR3 protein: CASKRAAGANVLTF. CDR3 bases: TGTGCCAGCAAAAGGGCGGCCGGGGCCAACGTCCTGACTTTC.

This clone was seen just once. The chain carries TRBV6-5 and TRBJ2-1; possible D gene TRBD1, 6 bases. The germline V gene encodes CDR1 MNHEY and CDR2 SVGAGI. CDR3 length equals 15 residues. V was pared by 7 bases and J by 4 bases, with 17 bases between. The chain's CDR3 is CASNKQGRGYNEQFF. The DNA for the CDR3 is TGTGCCAGCAACAAACAGGGACGAGGTTACAATGAGCAGTTCTTC.

This clone was detected a few times. J is TRBJ2-1 and V is TRBV7-9; perhaps D is TRBD1 or TRBD2 (5 bases each). The germline CDR1 and CDR2 sequences are SEHNR and FQNEAQ (reference sequence). This CDR3 region has 15 residues. Trimming removed 5 bases at V and 7 bases at J, with 18 bases between. The CDR3 region is CASSPLGWGTNEQFF. In nucleotides, the CDR3 is TGTGCCAGCAGCCCCCTCGGTTGGGGGACGAATGAGCAGTTCTTC.

This clone was observed a handful of times. The V and J genes are TRBV7-9 and TRBJ1-6; D is unclear. Trimming pared 4 bases from V and 9 bases from J, leaving 7 bases between. The CDR3 covers 12 residues. CDR1 and CDR2 from the germline V gene are SEHNR and FQNEAQ (reference sequence). The CDR3 protein is CASSSVSSPLHF. CDR3 DNA: TGTGCCAGCAGCTCAGTGAGTTCACCCCTCCACTTT. Supplemented by reference TRBV7-9 and TRBJ1-6, the full variable domain reads DTGVSQNPRHKITKRGQNVTFRCDPISEHNRLYWYRQTLGQGPEFLTYFQNEAQLEKSRLLSDRFSAERPKGSFSTLEIQRTEQGDSAMYLCASSSVSSPLHFGNGTRLTVT.